This entry concerns a single T cell receptor (beta chain). The source of the sample is a study of CD8 T cells in Susac syndrome. Random-hexamer reverse transcription was applied to about 0.5 to 1 ug RNA. The CDR3 of TCR beta was amplified by immunoSEQ multiplex PCR across 54 Vbeta and 13 Jbeta. TCRdb fed the immunoSEQ multiplex PCR reads into MiXCR, producing one record per CDR3 protein. The sample gives around 130,000 distinct CDR3 sequences, more than 90% of which show up once; around 0.12% is in the top ten. Sequenced sample: CD4+ T cells from PBMCs. This sequence was found in a human donor in good health.

The CDR3 DNA follows: TGTGCCAGCAGCTTCCCGGGGGAGACCCAGTACTTC. Its translation: CASSFPGETQYF. This chain links TRBV7-2 with TRBJ2-5, with D maybe TRBD2 (5 bases). Trimming took off 3 bases at V and 5 bases at J, with 7 bases between the two ends. Germline V lookup: CDR1 SGHTA, CDR2 FQGNSA. The CDR3 is made up of 12 amino acids.